Reported below is one T cell receptor beta chain. The antigen is unknown. This specimen comes from a study of CXCR3-negative and CXCR3-positive naive CD8 T cells. Study findings and constraints: Naive subsets showed comparable surface CD5, and TCR interaction strength was also inferred from TRB CDR3 physicochemistry. Cryopreservation partially decreased CXCR3 expression, and most assays used fresh PBMCs. Higher TRB CDR3 hydrophobicity marked CXCR3-positive naive cells relative to CXCR3-negative naive cells. Diversity in memory CD8+ cells fell much lower than the comparably high levels seen in both naive subsets.

Those CD8+ T cells considered naive were CD45RO-CCR7+CD27+CD95-. The TRB cDNA libraries were prepared by 5' RACE with UMI labels. TCRdb re-called the 5' RACE reads and catalogs CDR3 proteins one per entry, DNA excluded. In total, the table holds 130,000 to 150,000 distinct CDR3 sequences. Germline V gene data show CDR1 as SEHNR and CDR2 as FQNEAQ (reference sequence). The CDR3 has 23 residues. The receptor comes from a human donor in good health. Some clones in this sample may be carry-over from other donors' samples. This chain uses TRBV7-9 with TRBJ1-1. The specimen was naive CXCR3+ CD8+ T cells from blood. Noted subset: CD45RO-CCR7+CD27+CD95- naive CD8+ T cells expressing CXCR3 (TNR3+). The CDR3 protein is CDSSLAFAIGQYGSRLAGTEAFF.